What follows is one T cell receptor (beta chain) and its context. What this receptor recognizes is not known. Per-nucleotide qualities are absent, and no much larger clonotype sits a single base away. In the prospective study, participants were roughly 18 to 95 years old, resided in about two dozen geographic areas of the United States, and were enrolled through a virtual design. Cohort assignment in the prospective study relied on participant-reported clinical history from a screening survey and a study questionnaire. Exposed participants were defined as having been in contact with someone with a PCR-confirmed or clinician-diagnosed COVID-19 case within 2 weeks of study entry. In the prospective study, mobile phlebotomists collected whole blood, serum and a nasopharyngeal or oropharyngeal swab from each participant. Prospective study participants could optionally give additional blood draws and questionnaires over an approximately two-month period. Blood samples from the prospective study were shipped frozen or at room temperature prior to DNA extraction.

The immunoSEQ Assay, a bias-controlled multiplex PCR, was used to amplify TCRbeta CDR3 regions from genomic DNA. The paper's data handling went like this. Within the assay, amplification of reference gene primers was used to estimate how many nucleated cells each sample contained. To quantify the absolute abundance of each unique TCRbeta CDR3 rearrangement, sequence reads were collapsed and filtered. Productive Simpson clonality was computed per sample as the square root of Simpson's diversity index over productive rearrangements. What TCRdb holds here is the immuneACCESS table cut down to in-frame rearrangements. Part of the clones is not present; checked against another copy, under half of the missing clones reflect an unresolved V gene, and the others are unexplained. V and J calls and clone size are copied from that table; D and trimming were computed from the DNA. This sample lists roughly 150,000 clones; roughly 87% were detected once. The ten largest clonotypes hold 3.5% to 4.5% of the sample.

The source of the sample is a study of blood T cell repertoires in COVID-19 (dated by TCRdb to about 2020). In the study overall: Samples covering the acute and convalescent phases of COVID-19 were provided by collaborators in the United States, Italy and Spain. The prospective study material was composed of cDNA or gDNA derived from T cells, B-cell-depleted T cells, or PBMCs. Deeply sampled blood TCRbeta repertoires from subjects exposed to, actively infected with, or recovered from COVID-19 were included in the dataset. The repertoires were released in a freely available public database intended as a resource for research on the immune response to SARS-CoV-2. Samples came from the ongoing ImmuneRACE study (first 160 participants) plus 1,254 subjects from 6 global collaborators. A de-identified subject ID, COVID-19 status, age in years and sex were almost always included in the sample metadata. Where HLA class I and class II types were available, the types were taken from metadata supplied by the sample provider, not from assay-based typing. The study at large found these results: Clinical and demographic metadata were provided uncurated, with the amount varying by source and participant.

As encoded in the germline V gene (reference sequence), CDR1 is WNHNN while CDR2 is SYGVQD. The CDR3 measures 16 amino acids from cysteine to phenylalanine. The entry retains the CDR3 DNA only, 48 bases that are in frame from base 1. Compared with germline, V lacks 4 bases and J lacks 6 bases; bases without a gene match: 8. This TCR derives from a middle-aged woman who had been exposed to COVID-19. The chain links TRBV10-1 with TRBJ2-3, with 12 middle bases fitting TRBD2. The sample consisted of PBMCs or T cells enriched from blood (not recorded which). At the DNA level, the sequence is TGCGCCAGCAGTGTGGTGGCTAGCGGGGGGGCGGATACGCAGTATTTT. Its translation reads: CASSVVASGGADTQYF.